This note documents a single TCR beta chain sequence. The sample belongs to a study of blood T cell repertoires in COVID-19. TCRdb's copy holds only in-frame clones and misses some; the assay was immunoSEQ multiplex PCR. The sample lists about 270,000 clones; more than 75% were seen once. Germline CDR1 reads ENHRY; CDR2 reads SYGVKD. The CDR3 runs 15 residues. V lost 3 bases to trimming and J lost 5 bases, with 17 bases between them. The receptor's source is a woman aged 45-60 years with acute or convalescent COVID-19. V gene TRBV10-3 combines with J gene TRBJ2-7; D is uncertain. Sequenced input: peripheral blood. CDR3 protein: CAISDGLTHYNEQYF. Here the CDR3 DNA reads TGTGCCATCAGTGACGGTCTAACCCACTACAACGAGCAGTACTTC.